The subject of this entry is one TCR beta chain. This entry comes from a study of blood T cell repertoires in COVID-19. Study details: The United States, Italy and Spain provided the acute and convalescent COVID-19 samples. T cells, B-cell-depleted T cells, or PBMCs supplied cDNA or gDNA.

The trim removed 1 base at V and 0 bases at J, leaving 3 bases unmatched. This CDR3 contains 14 residues. The V gene's germline CDR1 is SQVTM and CDR2 ANQGSEA. As originally analysed: Reference gene primers were amplified, and this amplification served to estimate nucleated cell counts. Assay: immunoSEQ multiplex PCR; the TCRdb copy retains only in-frame clones and omits some. Clone size and the V and J calls come from that table; the DNA yielded D and trimming. Of fewer than 200,000 clones listed, 88% were seen once; the top ten hold approximately 2.1%. The sample comprised peripheral blood. The chain employs TRBV29-1 and TRBJ2-7; 7 bases are a match to TRBD1. The receptor was isolated from a man aged 45-65 years who had recovered from COVID-19. As DNA, the CDR3 is TGCAGCGTTGAAGGGGCAGGGGGCTCCTACGAGCAGTACTTC. Its translation is CSVEGAGGSYEQYF.